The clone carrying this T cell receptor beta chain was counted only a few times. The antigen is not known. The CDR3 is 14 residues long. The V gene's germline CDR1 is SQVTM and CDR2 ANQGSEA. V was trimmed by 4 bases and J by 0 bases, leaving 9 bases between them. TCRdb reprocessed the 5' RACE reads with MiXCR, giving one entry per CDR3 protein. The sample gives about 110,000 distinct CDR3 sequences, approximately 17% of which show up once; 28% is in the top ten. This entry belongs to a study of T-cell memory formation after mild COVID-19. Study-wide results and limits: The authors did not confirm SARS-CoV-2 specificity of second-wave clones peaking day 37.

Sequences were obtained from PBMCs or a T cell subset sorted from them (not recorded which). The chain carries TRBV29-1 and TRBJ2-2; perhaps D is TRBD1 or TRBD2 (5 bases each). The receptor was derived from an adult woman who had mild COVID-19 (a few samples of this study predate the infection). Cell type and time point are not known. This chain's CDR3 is CSVGGFANTGELFF. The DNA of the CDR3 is TGCAGCGTTGGGGGGTTCGCGAACACCGGGGAGCTGTTTTTT.